Listed here are 27 T cell receptor beta chains from one sample, sequenced in a study of OX40 agonist ivuxolimab in advanced cancers. Libraries were prepared by immunoSEQ multiplex PCR; TCRdb keeps only in-frame clonotypes and omits some of them. The sample has 65,000 to 95,000 clones, 89% seen once; the top ten hold about 0.2%. This specimen consisted of CD4+ or CD8+ T cells sorted from blood, obtained in a trial of the OX40 agonist ivuxolimab. All receptors derive from an adult with an advanced solid tumor such as melanoma, head and neck, liver or kidney cancer.

The rearrangement joins TRBV27 to TRBJ2-1; 10 nucleotides line up with TRBD2. This CDR3 comprises 15 residues. Germline lookup yields CDR1 MNHEY and CDR2 SMNVEV (reference sequence). The J segment lost 7 bases and the V segment lost 6 bases, leaving 9 bases of the junction unmatched. The CDR3 DNA reads TGTGCCAGCAGGCCGCTAGCGGGAGACCGGAATGAGCAGTTCTTC. This gives the protein CASRPLAGDRNEQFF.

The chain is built from TRBV7-3 and TRBJ2-2; 9 bases line up with TRBD1. CDR1 SGHTA and CDR2 FQGTGA come from the germline V gene. The CDR3 runs to 15 residues. V shed 4 bases and J 3 bases; nucleotides not matched to a gene: 3. The DNA for the CDR3 is TGTGCCAGCAGCTCGGGACAGGGCCACACCGGGGAGCTGTTTTTT. The encoded protein is CASSSGQGHTGELFF.

In the case of this clone: A junction boundary mismatches the germline segment, possibly from a read error. The CDR3 DNA reads as TGTGCCAGCAGCATAGCCCCGGGACAGCACTACGAGCAGTACTTC. As protein: CASSIAPGQHYEQYF. The chain employs TRBV7-2 and TRBJ2-7, with 7 bases lining up with TRBD1. CDR1 and CDR2 (germline): SGHTA, FQGNSA. The CDR3 contains 15 residues.

The V and J genes are TRBV5-1 and TRBJ2-1; 10 positions match TRBD1. The germline gives CDR1 SGHRS, CDR2 YFSETQ. The CDR3 extends over 17 amino acids. With V trimmed by 0 bases and J by 10 bases, 13 bases remained unmatched. The CDR3 region has the DNA TGCGCCAGCAGCTTGGTTCCCCGGGACAGGGGATTTGGCGAGCAGTTCTTC. As protein: CASSLVPRDRGFGEQFF. Full variable domain (remainder filled in from reference TRBV5-1 and TRBJ2-1): KAGVTQTPRYLIKTRGQQVTLSCSPISGHRSVSWYQQTPGQGLQFLFEYFSETQRNKGNFPGRFSGRQFSNSRSEMNVSTLELGDSALYLCASSLVPRDRGFGEQFFGPGTRLTVL.

This sequence joins TRBV7-3 and TRBJ1-6; 8 bases agree with TRBD1. CDR3 length equals 14 residues. The J segment lost 6 bases and the V segment lost 2 bases, leaving 0 bases of the junction unmatched. In germline, CDR1 is SGHTA, CDR2 FQGTGA. CDR3 DNA: TGTGCCAGCAGCTTACAGGGGGCTAATTCACCCCTCCACTTT. Translating it yields CASSLQGANSPLHF.

The V gene is TRBV6-5, the J gene TRBJ1-2; no reliable D call. The CDR3 contains 14 residues. The V gene's germline CDR1 is MNHEY and CDR2 SVGAGI. Deletions cut 2 bases from V and 1 base from J, with 8 bases between. CDR3 loop: CASSYREFNYGYTF. CDR3 bases: TGTGCCAGCAGTTACCGAGAATTTAACTATGGCTACACCTTC.

This clone has only one observation. This CDR3 reads CASSSRTVNTEAFF. For the CDR3, the DNA is TGTGCCAGCTCATCTCGCACAGTGAACACTGAAGCTTTCTTT. The chain carries TRBV18 and TRBJ1-1, with D unresolved. The CDR3 has 14 residues. V was cut by 5 bases and J by 0 bases, with 10 bases left in between. CDR1 and CDR2 (germline): KGHSH, LQKENI.

The chain uses TRBV5-1 and TRBJ2-2; D perhaps matches TRBD2 (5 bases). There are 16 residues in the CDR3. Trimming removed 0 bases at V and 0 bases at J, with 9 bases between. The germline gives CDR1 SGHRS, CDR2 YFSETQ. The CDR3 protein is CASSLVPGTNTGELFF. CDR3 nucleotides: TGCGCCAGCAGCTTGGTGCCGGGGACGAACACCGGGGAGCTGTTTTTT.

This sequence joins TRBV5-6 and TRBJ1-2, with TRBD1 matching 10 bases. The CDR3 length is 14 residues. The germline V gene encodes CDR1 SGHDT and CDR2 YYEEEE. Trimming took 4 bases from V and 5 from J; bases not matched to a gene: 5. CDR3 nucleotides: TGTGCCAGCAGCCGGGACAGGGGACCGTATGGCTACACCTTC. Protein: CASSRDRGPYGYTF.

The chain recombines TRBV30 with TRBJ2-2, with D unresolved. Per the germline V gene, CDR1 is GTSNPN and CDR2 is SVGIG (reference sequence). This CDR3 has 13 residues. The germline V and J ends were trimmed by 2 bases and 6 bases, with 10 bases remaining between them. The CDR3 loop reads CAWSIGGSGELFF. For the CDR3, the DNA is TGTGCCTGGAGTATTGGCGGATCCGGGGAGCTGTTTTTT.

This sequence joins TRBV29-1 and TRBJ2-3; 7 nucleotides match TRBD1. Trimming at V came to 7 bases and at J to 6 bases, leaving 7 bases not matched to a gene. The CDR3 contains 12 residues. The germline CDR1 and CDR2 sequences are SQVTM and ANQGSEA. CDR3 DNA sequence: TGCAGCGCCGGGACAGACGGTGATACGCAGTATTTT. It yields the protein CSAGTDGDTQYF.

The chain combines TRBV7-9 with TRBJ1-1, with D tentatively TRBD1 (6 bases). Trimming took off 3 bases at V and 7 bases at J, with 6 bases between the two ends. The germline gives CDR1 SEHNR, CDR2 FQNEAQ (reference sequence). The CDR3 contains 11 residues. CDR3 DNA sequence: TGTGCCAGCAGCTTGGACAGTGAAGCTTTCTTT. Protein product: CASSLDSEAFF.

The gene calls are TRBV7-2 and TRBJ1-4; the D gene is possibly TRBD1 (5 bases). CDR1 is SGHTA, CDR2 FQGNSA, per germline. This CDR3 has 15 residues. Trimming took 5 bases from V and 3 from J, leaving 13 bases between them. CDR3 amino acids: CASSQEGRPNEKLFF. For the CDR3, the DNA is TGTGCCAGCAGCCAAGAGGGGCGACCTAATGAAAAACTGTTTTTT.

The J gene is TRBJ2-5, the V gene TRBV7-8; 13 nucleotides align to TRBD2. Trimming removed 4 bases from V and 3 bases from J; junction bases left unmatched: 8. This CDR3 is 17 amino acids long. Looked up from germline, CDR1 is SGHVS and CDR2 is FQNEAQ. The CDR3 bases are TGTGCCAGCAGCTCCCTGACTAGCGGGAGGAGAAAAGAGACCCAGTACTTC. Translating gives CASSSLTSGRRKETQYF. The entire variable domain, with the rest obtained from reference TRBV7-8 and TRBJ2-5, is as follows: GAGVSQSPRYKVAKRGQDVALRCDPISGHVSLFWYQQALGQGPEFLTYFQNEAQLDKSGLPSDRFFAERPEGSVSTLKIQRTQQEDSAVYLCASSSLTSGRRKETQYFGPGTRLLVL.

The V call is TRBV30, the J call TRBJ2-1; D possibly corresponds to TRBD2 (6 bases). Trimming stripped 0 bases from V and 7 bases from J, with 13 bases between. The CDR3 has 14 amino acids. Germline assignment: CDR1 GTSNPN and CDR2 SVGIG (reference sequence). The CDR3 loop reads CAWSVARLVNEQFF. The CDR3 region has the DNA TGTGCCTGGAGTGTAGCCCGACTAGTAAATGAGCAGTTCTTC.

This clone was observed once. The chain employs TRBV6-1 and TRBJ2-3; 8 nucleotides agree with TRBD1. The CDR3 has 14 residues. J lost 0 bases, V lost 7 bases, and 3 bases had no gene match. Per germline, CDR1 MNHNS and CDR2 SASEGT. The CDR3 is CASIRDRSTDTQYF. CDR3 sequence (DNA): TGTGCCAGCATTCGGGACAGGAGCACAGATACGCAGTATTTT.

The chain employs TRBV11-2 and TRBJ1-3; D is possibly TRBD1 (5 bases). V was trimmed by 0 bases and J by 4 bases, leaving 13 bases between them. CDR1 is SGHAT and CDR2 is FQNNGV in the germline V gene. The CDR3 sequence is 16 residues long. The CDR3 nucleotides are TGTGCCAGCAGCTTAGATCGCCCAGGGACCGGAAACACCATATATTTT. Residues: CASSLDRPGTGNTIYF. The whole variable domain, remainder taken from reference TRBV11-2 and TRBJ1-3, is EAGVAQSPRYKIIEKRQSVAFWCNPISGHATLYWYQQILGQGPKLLIQFQNNGVVDDSQLPKDRFSAERLKGVDSTLKIQPAKLEDSAVYLCASSLDRPGTGNTIYFGEGSWLTVV.

The chain couples TRBV6-4 to TRBJ2-7; either TRBD1 or TRBD2 may supply D (6 bases each). The germline V and J ends were trimmed by 4 bases and 6 bases, with 13 bases remaining between them. The CDR3 runs to 13 residues. Per germline, CDR1 MRHNA and CDR2 SNTAGT. CDR3 region: CASSAKRGVEQYV. The CDR3 DNA sequence: TGTGCCAGCAGTGCGAAGAGGGGGGTCGAGCAGTACGTC.

The chain uses TRBV28 and TRBJ2-3, with TRBD2 matching over 14 bases. This CDR3 is built from 17 residues. The V gene end was trimmed by 5 bases and the J gene end by 10 bases; junction bases not matched to a gene: 14. The germline V gene encodes CDR1 MDHEN and CDR2 SYDVKM. As DNA, the CDR3 is TGTGCCAGCAGTCTCTACCGACCGGGACTAGCGGGAGTCGCGCAGTATTTT. Protein product: CASSLYRPGLAGVAQYF.

This chain uses TRBV11-2 with TRBJ1-5; the D is unclear. This CDR3 contains 13 residues. Germline V gives CDR1 SGHAT, CDR2 FQNNGV. Trimming took 1 base from V and 5 from J, leaving 6 bases between them. The CDR3 spells CASSLVSDQPQHF. The DNA of the CDR3 is TGTGCCAGCAGCTTAGTGTCCGATCAGCCCCAGCATTTT.

This chain connects TRBV7-3 to TRBJ2-6, with TRBD2 matching over 8 bases. Germline loops: CDR1 SGHTA, CDR2 FQGTGA. This CDR3 spans 19 amino acids. The V segment lost 2 bases and the J segment 3 bases; nucleotides outside the gene matches: 12. CDR3 DNA: TGTGCCAGCAGCTTATTCCCCCCAGGACTAGCCAGTGGGGCCAACGTCCTGACTTTC. Its translation is CASSLFPPGLASGANVLTF.

This chain links TRBV11-3 with TRBJ1-2, with 9 bases aligning to TRBD1. The V and J ends lost 3 bases and 4 bases, in that order; junction bases with no gene match: 6. Per the germline V gene, CDR1 is SGHNT and CDR2 is YENEEA. This CDR3 is built from 15 residues. The CDR3 sequence: CASSFHDRGAYGYTF. For the CDR3, the DNA is TGTGCCAGCAGCTTCCATGACAGGGGGGCCTATGGCTACACCTTC.

This chain connects TRBV5-1 to TRBJ2-1; the D is unclear. The CDR3 totals 14 residues. Germline loops: CDR1 SGHRS, CDR2 YFSETQ. V dropped 0 bases and J dropped 4 bases, with 8 bases sitting between them. CDR3 region: CASSLGHPYNEQFF. The DNA for the CDR3 is TGCGCCAGCAGCTTGGGACACCCATACAATGAGCAGTTCTTC. The full variable domain, its missing parts supplied by reference TRBV5-1 and TRBJ2-1, is KAGVTQTPRYLIKTRGQQVTLSCSPISGHRSVSWYQQTPGQGLQFLFEYFSETQRNKGNFPGRFSGRQFSNSRSEMNVSTLELGDSALYLCASSLGHPYNEQFFGPGTRLTVL.

The chain carries TRBV28 and TRBJ1-2; D is ambiguous. Trimming took off 6 bases at V and 5 bases at J, with 10 bases between the two ends. The germline V gene has CDR1 MDHEN and CDR2 SYDVKM. The CDR3 loop spans 12 amino acids. The CDR3 here is CASSQNSYGYTF. CDR3 in DNA: TGTGCCAGCAGCCAAAACAGTTATGGCTACACCTTC.

The rearrangement uses TRBV7-6 and TRBJ2-5; D is unclear. V shed 4 bases and J shed 2 bases, with 14 bases lying between them. This CDR3 is 15 amino acids long. Germline lookup yields CDR1 SGHVS and CDR2 FNYEAQ. The CDR3 nucleotides are TGTGCCAGCAGCTCCAGGCCTAGTTGGCAAGAGACCCAGTACTTC. Its translation is CASSSRPSWQETQYF.

The V gene is TRBV19, the J gene TRBJ2-3; 7 nucleotides line up with TRBD2. With V trimmed by 5 bases and J by 1 base, 9 bases remained unmatched. The CDR3 runs 16 residues. CDR1 and CDR2 (germline): LNHDA, SQIVND (reference sequence). CDR3 amino acids: CASSASAGTGTDTQYF. The CDR3 DNA is TGTGCCAGTAGTGCCTCAGCGGGAACGGGCACAGATACGCAGTATTTT. Combining the CDR3 with reference TRBV19 and TRBJ2-3 gives the whole variable domain DGGITQSPKYLFRKEGQNVTLSCEQNLNHDAMYWYRQDPGQGLRLIYYSQIVNDFQKGDIAEGYSVSREKKESFPLTVTSAQKNPTAFYLCASSASAGTGTDTQYFGPGTRLTVL.

This chain uses TRBV14 with TRBJ2-7; D may be TRBD1 (5 bases). The ends were cut back, 1 base at V and 6 bases at J, with 19 bases in the middle. The CDR3 is made up of 16 amino acids. Germline lookup yields CDR1 SGHDN and CDR2 FVKESK. The CDR3 spells CASSQGLQGSRIEQYF. For the CDR3, the DNA is TGTGCCAGCAGCCAAGGCCTTCAGGGCAGTCGGATCGAGCAGTACTTC.